These 29 T cell receptor beta chains originate from one sample sequenced in a study of cytotoxic CD8 clonotypes in ibrutinib-treated CLL. Assay used: immunoSEQ multiplex PCR; TCRdb lists only in-frame clones, some missing. The table lists some 15,000 clones, 68% of them singletons. This sample comprised PBMCs, obtained before ibrutinib treatment. These receptors were obtained from a human donor with chronic lymphocytic leukemia.

The genes are TRBV5-6 and TRBJ2-3; no definite D call. Germline-derived CDR1 and CDR2 are SGHDT and YYEEEE. The CDR3 totals 13 residues. The ends were cut back, 3 bases at V and 2 bases at J, with 7 bases in the middle. CDR3 in DNA: TGTGCCAGCAGCTCCGCCTTCACAGATACGCAGTATTTT. Protein product: CASSSAFTDTQYF. The complete variable domain, with remaining parts taken from reference TRBV5-6 and TRBJ2-3, reads DAGVTQSPTHLIKTRGQQVTLRCSPKSGHDTVSWYQQALGQGPQFIFQYYEEEERQRGNFPDRFSGHQFPNYSSELNVNALLLGDSALYLCASSSAFTDTQYFGPGTRLTVL.

The chain employs TRBV6-5 and TRBJ1-2; 7 nucleotides align to TRBD1. V was clipped by 4 bases and J by 4 bases; unmatched bases: 6. CDR1 is MNHEY and CDR2 is SVGAGI in the germline V gene. CDR3 length: 14 amino acids. In nucleotides, the CDR3 is TGTGCCAGCAGTTCCCAGGGGGGACTCTATGGCTACACCTTC. It specifies CASSSQGGLYGYTF.

The chain joins TRBV10-2 to TRBJ1-5; no definite D call. The V gene's germline CDR1 is WSHSY and CDR2 SAAADI. CDR3 size: 12 residues. Trimming removed 6 bases at V and 3 bases at J, with 6 bases between. In DNA, the CDR3 is TGCGCCAGCAGGGATACCAATCAGCCCCAGCATTTT. This codes for CASRDTNQPQHF.

V gene TRBV2 combines with J gene TRBJ1-1, with 8 nucleotides matching TRBD1. The germline CDR1 and CDR2 sequences are SNHLY and FYNNEI. The CDR3 contains 16 residues. The trim removed 8 bases at V and 0 bases at J, leaving 11 bases unmatched. The CDR3 nucleotides read TGTGCCAGCTACCTCCGGACAGGGCGAATGAACACTGAAGCTTTCTTT. Protein product: CASYLRTGRMNTEAFF.

The CDR3 DNA sequence: TGTGCCAGCAGGGGTCCGGAGGGCACTGAAGCTTTCTTT. Translation: CASRGPEGTEAFF. The chain carries TRBV11-3 and TRBJ1-1; D is unclear. Germline V lookup: CDR1 SGHNT, CDR2 YENEEA. The CDR3 is 13 amino acids. V was trimmed by 6 bases and J by 4 bases, leaving 12 bases between them. Filled out from reference TRBV11-3 and TRBJ1-1, the complete variable domain reads EAGVVQSPRYKIIEKKQPVAFWCNPISGHNTLYWYLQNLGQGPELLIRYENEEAVDDSQLPKDRFSAERLKGVDSTLKIQPAELGDSAVYLCASRGPEGTEAFFGQGTRLTVV.

The J gene is TRBJ2-5, the V gene TRBV7-3; TRBD2 matches 10 bases. The V gene's germline CDR1 is SGHTA and CDR2 FQGTGA. The CDR3 spans 15 residues. J was trimmed by 0 bases and V by 5 bases; bases with no gene match: 3. DNA of the CDR3: TGTGCCAGCAGCCCCAGCGGGGGGGACCAAGAGACCCAGTACTTC. Translated: CASSPSGGDQETQYF.

This chain connects TRBV6-5 to TRBJ1-6; 7 bases map to TRBD1. Trimming at V came to 10 bases and at J to 10 bases, leaving 10 bases not matched to a gene. The CDR3 length is 13 residues. Per the germline V gene, CDR1 is MNHEY and CDR2 is SVGAGI. The CDR3 DNA reads TGTGCCACCACGACAGGGTTGATCTCACCCCTCCACTTT. Encoded protein: CATTTGLISPLHF.

The chain has TRBV10-3 and TRBJ1-6, with TRBD1 matching over 9 bases. The V gene end was trimmed by 11 bases and the J gene end by 5 bases; junction bases not matched to a gene: 7. Germline CDR1 is ENHRY and CDR2 is SYGVKD. The CDR3 has 14 residues. The CDR3 reads CAVQGALDNSPLHF. The DNA for the CDR3 is TGTGCCGTACAGGGGGCTTTGGATAATTCACCCCTCCACTTT.

The chain has TRBV5-1 and TRBJ2-2; weak D call: TRBD2 (6 bases). CDR3 size: 14 residues. The germline V and J ends were trimmed by 4 bases and 6 bases, with 13 bases remaining between them. The germline CDR1 and CDR2 sequences are SGHRS and YFSETQ. CDR3 in amino acids: CASSQGLNPGELFF. CDR3 DNA: TGCGCCAGCAGCCAGGGACTTAACCCCGGGGAGCTGTTTTTT. Looking up the rest from reference TRBV5-1 and TRBJ2-2 gives the full variable domain: KAGVTQTPRYLIKTRGQQVTLSCSPISGHRSVSWYQQTPGQGLQFLFEYFSETQRNKGNFPGRFSGRQFSNSRSEMNVSTLELGDSALYLCASSQGLNPGELFFGEGSRLTVL.

The V and J genes are TRBV2 and TRBJ1-3; D is possibly TRBD1 (6 bases). CDR1 SNHLY and CDR2 FYNNEI come from the germline V gene. This CDR3 has 15 amino acids. V lost 6 bases, J lost 0 bases, and 12 bases lay in between. In DNA form, the CDR3 reads TGTGCCAGCAGGGAGTGGACAGTCTCTGGAAACACCATATATTTT. This codes for CASREWTVSGNTIYF.

The CDR3 region is CASSSQGAGETQYF. DNA for the CDR3: TGTGCCAGCAGCTCGCAGGGGGCAGGAGAGACCCAGTACTTC. The V call is TRBV7-9, the J call TRBJ2-5, with 8 bases that match TRBD1. The CDR3 runs to 14 residues. Germline trimming cut 4 bases from V and 4 bases from J; bases unmatched to any gene: 5. Germline V gene sequence: CDR1 SEHNR, CDR2 FQNEAQ (reference sequence).

This clone is medium-sized (0.01 to 0.1%) by share. J is TRBJ1-3 and V is TRBV2; 7 bases fit TRBD1. Germline values: CDR1 SNHLY, CDR2 FYNNEI. J lost 0 bases, V lost 7 bases, and 6 bases had no gene match. The CDR3 sequence is 15 residues long. The DNA of the CDR3 is TGTGCCAGCAAATTGGACAGGACCTCTGGAAACACCATATATTTT. Translated: CASKLDRTSGNTIYF.

This clone occurred a few times. The chain joins TRBV5-5 to TRBJ1-3; D call uncertain. CDR1 is SGHKS and CDR2 is YYEKEE in the germline V gene (reference sequence). The V gene lost 0 bases and the J gene lost 4 bases, with 11 bases spanning the gap. The CDR3 runs 15 residues. CDR3 in DNA: TGTGCCAGCAGCTTGGACAGCGGCTCGGGAAACACCATATATTTT. It codes for CASSLDSGSGNTIYF.

This chain links TRBV30 with TRBJ2-2; no clear D gene. The CDR3 sequence is 12 residues long. Germline V lookup: CDR1 GTSNPN, CDR2 SVGIG (reference sequence). Trimming cost V 2 bases and J 3 bases, with 4 bases left between them. DNA of the CDR3: TGTGCCTGGAGTACGGACACCGGGGAGCTGTTTTTT. Its translation: CAWSTDTGELFF.

The V gene is TRBV21-1, the J gene TRBJ1-4; the listed D gene, TRBD1, was not tested against the DNA. TRBV21-1 represents a pseudogene. The CDR3 covers 12 residues. CDR3 in DNA: TGTCCGACACCCTCATACCATGAAAAACTGTTTTTT. Protein: CPTPSYHEKLFF.

The chain has TRBV5-6 and TRBJ1-2, with 7 bases lining up with TRBD1. V gave up 0 bases and J gave up 4 bases; unmatched junction bases: 0. This CDR3 region has 13 residues. Germline CDR1 and CDR2: SGHDT and YYEEEE. Written as DNA, the CDR3 is TGTGCCAGCAGCTTGGCAGGGGGCTATGGCTACACCTTC. Its protein product is CASSLAGGYGYTF.

This clone was observed a handful of times. The V gene is TRBV7-2, the J gene TRBJ1-6, with 8 positions matching TRBD1. Trimming took 0 bases from V and 18 from J; bases not matched to a gene: 4. Germline V gene lookup returns CDR1 SGHTA and CDR2 FQGNSA. There are 12 residues in the CDR3. DNA for the CDR3: TGTGCCAGCAGCTTAGCCAGGGGGCCGCACCACTTT. This translates into CASSLARGPHHF.

The sample holds a few counts of this clone. V is TRBV5-5 and J is TRBJ1-2; no clear D. Trimming shortened V by 4 bases and J by 0 bases, and 7 bases separated the two germline ends. Germline loops: CDR1 SGHKS, CDR2 YYEKEE (reference sequence). CDR3 length equals 13 residues. CDR3 sequence reads: CASSKNTNYGYTF. Written as DNA, the CDR3 is TGTGCCAGCAGCAAGAATACTAACTATGGCTACACCTTC.

V usage is TRBV5-1 and J usage is TRBJ1-3; D is unclear. The germline CDR1 and CDR2 sequences are SGHRS and YFSETQ. V dropped 1 base and J dropped 2 bases, with 4 bases sitting between them. This CDR3 region has 13 residues. CDR3 bases: TGCGCCAGCAGCTTGACAACTGGAAACACCATATATTTT. Residues: CASSLTTGNTIYF.

This chain connects TRBV28 to TRBJ2-3; weak D call: TRBD1 (7 bases). V was clipped by 8 bases and J by 1 base, with 10 bases between them. Germline CDR1 is MDHEN and CDR2 is SYDVKM. The CDR3 sequence is 13 residues long. The CDR3 reads CASLRGGTDTQYF. In nucleotides, the CDR3 is TGTGCCAGCCTCAGGGGGGGCACAGATACGCAGTATTTT.

V gene TRBV5-1 combines with J gene TRBJ2-3, with D unclear. Deletions cut 4 bases from V and 4 bases from J, with 10 bases between. The CDR3 totals 13 residues. Germline CDR1 is SGHRS and CDR2 is YFSETQ. The CDR3 DNA reads TGCGCCAGCAGCCAAGGGTCCTCAGATACGCAGTATTTT. Its protein is CASSQGSSDTQYF.

The DNA for the CDR3 is TGTGCCAGCAGTTTTCAGAACTCTGGAAACACCATATATTTT. Amino acids: CASSFQNSGNTIYF. This chain joins TRBV28 and TRBJ1-3, with D hard to call. Trimming removed 3 bases at V and 0 bases at J, with 6 bases between. This CDR3 contains 14 residues. Germline lookup yields CDR1 MDHEN and CDR2 SYDVKM.

The chain is built from TRBV4-2 and TRBJ2-1; TRBD2 matches at 12 bases. With 3 bases clipped from V and 6 bases from J, the junction kept 6 bases outside the gene matches. CDR3 length: 16 residues. In germline, CDR1 is LGHNA, CDR2 YNFKEQ. The CDR3 loop reads CASSQASGGGRNEQFF. The CDR3 DNA reads as TGTGCCAGCAGCCAGGCTAGCGGGGGGGGCCGCAATGAGCAGTTCTTC.

The chain has TRBV7-3 and TRBJ2-3, with D uncertain. CDR1 and CDR2 (germline): SGHTA, FQGTGA. V lost 2 bases to trimming and J lost 0 bases, with 6 bases between them. The length of the CDR3 is 14 residues. The CDR3 DNA sequence: TGTGCCAGCAGCTTAGACGGAAGCACAGATACGCAGTATTTT. This codes for CASSLDGSTDTQYF.

V and J are TRBV6-1 and TRBJ2-1; a weak D match, TRBD2 (6 bases). V gave up 4 bases and J gave up 5 bases, with 24 bases separating them. Germline assignment: CDR1 MNHNS and CDR2 SASEGT. CDR3 length: 18 residues. The CDR3 sequence: CASSGRGRQSLPNNEQFF. The CDR3 bases are TGTGCCAGCAGTGGGCGAGGGAGGCAGAGCCTACCAAACAATGAGCAGTTCTTC.

This chain uses TRBV6-1 with TRBJ2-2, with D possibly being TRBD2 (5 bases). CDR3 length: 15 amino acids. Trimming removed 2 bases from V and 4 bases from J, with 11 bases in between. Germline loops: CDR1 MNHNS, CDR2 SASEGT. The CDR3 nucleotides read TGTGCCAGCAGTGAAACGATAACTAGCACCGGGGAGCTGTTTTTT. Protein sequence: CASSETITSTGELFF.

The V call is TRBV14, the J call TRBJ1-1; no reliable D call. The V gene lost 1 base and the J gene lost 1 base, with 4 bases spanning the gap. Per germline, CDR1 SGHDN and CDR2 FVKESK. This CDR3 spans 13 amino acids. The chain's CDR3 is CASSQAWNTEAFF. DNA for the CDR3: TGTGCCAGCAGCCAAGCGTGGAACACTGAAGCTTTCTTT.

The J gene is TRBJ1-5, the V gene TRBV7-8, with unresolved D. V was cut by 4 bases and J by 2 bases, with 15 bases left in between. The CDR3 covers 16 residues. CDR1 SGHVS and CDR2 FQNEAQ come from the germline V gene. The CDR3 loop reads CASSSMGLNGNQPQHF. The CDR3 DNA is TGTGCCAGCAGCTCCATGGGGTTGAACGGCAATCAGCCCCAGCATTTT.

This clone was seen a handful of times. This CDR3 is also generated by other DNA sequences in the sample. This chain links TRBV25-1 with TRBJ1-1; tentatively, D is TRBD1 (6 bases). There are 12 residues in the CDR3. From germline, CDR1 is MGHDK and CDR2 SYGVNS. V lost 3 bases, J lost 4 bases, and 6 bases lay in between. DNA for the CDR3: TGTGCCAGCAGTGACAGGGGCACTGAAGCTTTCTTT. It translates to CASSDRGTEAFF. The full variable domain, with the rest looked up from reference TRBV25-1 and TRBJ1-1, is EADIYQTPRYLVIGTGKKITLECSQTMGHDKMYWYQQDPGMELHLIHYSYGVNSTEKGDLSSESTVSRIRTEHFPLTLESARPSHTSQYLCASSDRGTEAFFGQGTRLTVV.